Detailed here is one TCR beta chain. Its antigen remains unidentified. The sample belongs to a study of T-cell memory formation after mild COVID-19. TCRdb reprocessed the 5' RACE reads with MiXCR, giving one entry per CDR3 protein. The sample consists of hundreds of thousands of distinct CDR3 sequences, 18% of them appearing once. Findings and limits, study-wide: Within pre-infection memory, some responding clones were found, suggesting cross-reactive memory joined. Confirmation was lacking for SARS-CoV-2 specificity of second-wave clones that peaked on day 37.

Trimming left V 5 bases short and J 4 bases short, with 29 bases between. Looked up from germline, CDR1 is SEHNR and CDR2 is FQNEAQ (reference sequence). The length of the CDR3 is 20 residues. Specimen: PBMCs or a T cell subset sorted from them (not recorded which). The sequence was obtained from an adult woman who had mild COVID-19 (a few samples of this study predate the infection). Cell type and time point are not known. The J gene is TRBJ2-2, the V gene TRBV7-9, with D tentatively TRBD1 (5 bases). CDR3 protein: CASSRRLDTVRPSGTGELFF. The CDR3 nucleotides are TGTGCCAGCAGCCGGCGACTGGACACCGTAAGGCCGTCGGGCACCGGGGAGCTGTTTTTT.